The 23 T cell receptor beta chains in this list originate from one sample, sequenced in a study of persistence of HIV-infected CD4 T cells. No antigen has been identified for these receptors. The libraries were made with immunoSEQ version 4 in survey mode. Measured with immunoSEQ multiplex PCR; TCRdb has only the in-frame clones, and not every one. The sample lists roughly 13,000 clones; about 65% were seen once. Cells were stimulated with CMV-infected fibroblast lysates at 8 to 10 ug/mL. Responding CD4+ T cells were sorted by upregulation of both CD40 ligand and CD69. The source was CD4+ T cells sorted from PBMCs after approximately 19-hour stimulation, collected from a patient who received antiretroviral therapy. Receptors originate from an adult man with HIV who was CMV-seropositive.

V and J are TRBV7-2 and TRBJ1-3, with D unresolved. In germline, CDR1 is SGHTA, CDR2 FQGNSA. CDR3 length: 14 amino acids. V was clipped by 5 bases and J by 11 bases, with 19 bases between them. The CDR3 protein is CASSPGGVSYAIYF. DNA for the CDR3: TGTGCCAGCAGCCCCGGCGGGGTTTCCTACGCCATATATTTT.

The rearrangement uses TRBV10-3 and TRBJ2-7; TRBD2 aligns across 7 bases. CDR3 length: 15 amino acids. With V trimmed by 10 bases and J by 0 bases, 12 bases remained unmatched. Germline V gene sequence: CDR1 ENHRY, CDR2 SYGVKD. The CDR3 reads CATFWTGGDSYEQYF. CDR3 nucleotides: TGTGCCACCTTCTGGACGGGGGGTGACTCCTACGAGCAGTACTTC.

The V call is TRBV24-1, the J call TRBJ1-5; no definite D call. V was pared by 5 bases and J by 6 bases, with 10 bases between. Germline CDR1 reads KGHDR; CDR2 reads SFDVKD. The CDR3 sequence is 13 residues long. The CDR3: CATSGALGQPQHF. CDR3 bases: TGTGCCACCAGTGGTGCTCTAGGTCAGCCCCAGCATTTT.

The chain links TRBV19 to TRBJ2-3; 10 positions match TRBD2. CDR3 length: 19 amino acids. Per the germline V gene, CDR1 is LNHDA and CDR2 is SQIVND (reference sequence). J was trimmed by 0 bases and V by 1 base; bases with no gene match: 10. CDR3 residues: CASSIGIAGGRLSTDTQYF. Written as DNA, the CDR3 is TGTGCCAGTAGTATAGGAATAGCGGGGGGACGGCTTAGCACAGATACGCAGTATTTT.

The rearrangement joins TRBV27 to TRBJ1-2, with TRBD1 as a possible D gene (5 bases). V shed 2 bases and J shed 4 bases, with 14 bases lying between them. The germline V gene encodes CDR1 MNHEY and CDR2 SMNVEV (reference sequence). The CDR3 extends over 15 amino acids. CDR3 in DNA: TGTGCCAGCAGTTTAGGGCAGGGTAATGGCTATGGCTACACCTTC. Its translation is CASSLGQGNGYGYTF.

The V call is TRBV5-4, the J call TRBJ2-3; 7 bases align to TRBD1. In germline, CDR1 is SGHNT, CDR2 YYREEE (reference sequence). The V gene end was trimmed by 4 bases and the J gene end by 3 bases; junction bases not matched to a gene: 5. The CDR3 length is 14 residues. The CDR3 loop reads CASSPDRATDTQYF. The CDR3 nucleotides are TGTGCCAGCAGCCCTGACAGGGCGACAGATACGCAGTATTTT.

This clone was seen only once. The rearrangement links TRBV5-1 to TRBJ2-2; possible D gene TRBD2, 5 bases. The germline gives CDR1 SGHRS, CDR2 YFSETQ. The CDR3 loop spans 14 amino acids. The V end lost 4 bases, the J end lost 5 bases, and 12 bases lay between the germline ends. This chain's CDR3 is CASSTTTRTGELFF. In DNA, the CDR3 is TGCGCCAGCAGCACGACCACTAGAACCGGGGAGCTGTTTTTT. The whole variable domain, remainder taken from reference TRBV5-1 and TRBJ2-2, is KAGVTQTPRYLIKTRGQQVTLSCSPISGHRSVSWYQQTPGQGLQFLFEYFSETQRNKGNFPGRFSGRQFSNSRSEMNVSTLELGDSALYLCASSTTTRTGELFFGEGSRLTVL.

In this sample, this clone turned up a few times. The chain couples TRBV28 to TRBJ2-7; the match to TRBD2 covers 9 bases. V trimming: 6 bases; J trimming: 4 bases; junction bases outside the gene matches: 10. The germline CDR1 and CDR2 sequences are MDHEN and SYDVKM. The CDR3 runs 15 residues. This chain's CDR3 is CASRGFPSGEYEQYF. In nucleotides, the CDR3 is TGTGCCAGCAGGGGCTTTCCTAGCGGGGAATACGAGCAGTACTTC.

This chain links TRBV5-4 with TRBJ2-1, with D perhaps matching TRBD1 or TRBD2 (6 bases each). The CDR3 sequence is 16 residues long. With 4 bases removed from V and 2 bases from J, the gap between germline ends came to 16 bases. Germline loops: CDR1 SGHNT, CDR2 YYREEE (reference sequence). The CDR3 DNA reads TGTGCCAGCAGCCTCAGTCGGGGGCGGACCTACAATGAGCAGTTCTTC. Its protein product is CASSLSRGRTYNEQFF.

The table lists this clone with a few counts. The rearrangement uses TRBV19 and TRBJ2-1; TRBD1 agrees at 8 bases. From germline, CDR1 is LNHDA and CDR2 SQIVND (reference sequence). J gave up 4 bases and V 6 bases, and 5 bases lay outside the gene matches. The CDR3 runs to 14 residues. DNA for the CDR3: TGTGCCAGTAGGTTACAGGGGGAGTACAATGAGCAGTTCTTC. It codes for CASRLQGEYNEQFF.

V is TRBV7-6 and J is TRBJ2-1; D not resolved. Looked up from germline, CDR1 is SGHVS and CDR2 is FNYEAQ. This CDR3 contains 17 residues. Between the trimmed V and J ends, which lost 1 base and 4 bases, there was a span of 17 bases. CDR3 bases: TGTGCCAGCAGCTTAGAGGATCGGGCAGACCTATACAATGAGCAGTTCTTC. It translates to CASSLEDRADLYNEQFF.

This chain joins TRBV19 and TRBJ2-7; 8 positions agree with TRBD1. V trimming: 6 bases; J trimming: 0 bases; junction bases outside the gene matches: 4. CDR1 LNHDA and CDR2 SQIVND come from the germline V gene (reference sequence). This CDR3 region has 14 residues. CDR3 DNA sequence: TGTGCCAGTAGCAGGACAGGGATCTCCTACGAGCAGTACTTC. It yields the protein CASSRTGISYEQYF.

This rearrangement joins TRBV7-3 to TRBJ2-1; D might be TRBD1 (7 bases). V gave up 4 bases and J gave up 3 bases, with 19 bases separating them. Germline V lookup: CDR1 SGHTA, CDR2 FQGTGA. The CDR3 contains 17 residues. The CDR3 DNA follows: TGTGCCAGCAGCTCCCCGGAGGGGGCCCCCCGCTACAATGAGCAGTTCTTC. This codes for CASSSPEGAPRYNEQFF. Looking up the rest from reference TRBV7-3 and TRBJ2-1 gives the full variable domain: GAGVSQTPSNKVTEKGKYVELRCDPISGHTALYWYRQSLGQGPEFLIYFQGTGAADDSGLPNDRFFAVRPEGSVSTLKIQRTERGDSAVYLCASSSPEGAPRYNEQFFGPGTRLTVL.

This chain joins TRBV5-1 and TRBJ2-5; 11 bases map to TRBD2. V trimming: 4 bases; J trimming: 1 base; junction bases outside the gene matches: 12. CDR3 size: 18 residues. Germline V gene lookup returns CDR1 SGHRS and CDR2 YFSETQ. CDR3 nucleotide sequence: TGCGCCAGCAGCCGAAGGCTAGCGGGGGGACCCCTCCAAGAGACCCAGTACTTC. It translates to CASSRRLAGGPLQETQYF.

The V gene is TRBV13, the J gene TRBJ2-3; TRBD2 agrees at 9 bases. Germline lookup yields CDR1 PRHDT and CDR2 FYEKMQ (reference sequence). J gave up 2 bases and V 0 bases, and 9 bases lay outside the gene matches. The CDR3 length is 18 residues. The CDR3 coding sequence is TGTGCCAGCAGCTTAGGCTCGAGCGGGGGGCCTTACACAGATACGCAGTATTTT. Protein: CASSLGSSGGPYTDTQYF. Full variable domain (remainder filled in from reference TRBV13 and TRBJ2-3): AAGVIQSPRHLIKEKRETATLKCYPIPRHDTVYWYQQGPGQDPQFLISFYEKMQSDKGSIPDRFSAQQFSDYHSELNMSSLELGDSALYFCASSLGSSGGPYTDTQYFGPGTRLTVL.

The sample holds a few counts of this clone. The chain employs TRBV28 and TRBJ1-4, with a weak D call TRBD1 (5 bases). The CDR3 spans 15 residues. Trimming pared 6 bases from V and 4 bases from J, leaving 15 bases between. Germline CDR1 MDHEN, CDR2 SYDVKM. The CDR3 reads CASSGPGRDNEKLFF. Here the CDR3 DNA reads TGTGCCAGCAGCGGTCCGGGACGAGATAATGAAAAACTGTTTTTT.

V is TRBV5-5 and J is TRBJ1-4; D ambiguous. V dropped 0 bases and J dropped 7 bases, with 16 bases sitting between them. This CDR3 region has 16 residues. Looked up from germline, CDR1 is SGHKS and CDR2 is YYEKEE (reference sequence). CDR3 residues: CASSLGSQRQTEKLFF. CDR3 in DNA: TGTGCCAGCAGCTTGGGGAGCCAAAGGCAAACTGAAAAACTGTTTTTT.

By sample fraction, this clone is medium-sized. J is TRBJ2-1 and V is TRBV18; 9 nucleotides agree with TRBD1. The CDR3 is 15 residues long. V was clipped by 3 bases and J by 7 bases; unmatched bases: 7. Germline CDR1 reads KGHSH; CDR2 reads LQKENI. CDR3 DNA sequence: TGTGCCAGCTCACCGGCACAGGGGGCGTCGAATGAGCAGTTCTTC. Translation gives CASSPAQGASNEQFF.

This rearrangement joins TRBV3-1 (or the pseudogene TRBV3-2) to TRBJ1-6; 7 nucleotides match TRBD1. After removal of 1 base from V and 7 bases from J, the junction contained 4 bases not matched to a gene. In germline, CDR1 is LGHDT, CDR2 YNNKEL (reference sequence). This CDR3 region has 15 residues. The CDR3 sequence is CASSQGTGLNSPLHF. DNA for the CDR3: TGTGCCAGCAGCCAAGGGACAGGACTAAATTCACCCCTCCACTTT.

V and J are TRBV5-5 and TRBJ1-1, with a tentative D call TRBD1 (5 bases). V dropped 1 base and J dropped 0 bases, with 13 bases sitting between them. This CDR3 is 16 amino acids long. Germline V gene sequence: CDR1 SGHKS, CDR2 YYEKEE (reference sequence). CDR3 sequence reads: CASSLRDSRMNTEAFF. The CDR3 DNA reads TGTGCCAGCAGCTTGCGCGACAGTCGCATGAACACTGAAGCTTTCTTT. Filled out from reference TRBV5-5 and TRBJ1-1, the complete variable domain reads DAGVTQSPTHLIKTRGQQVTLRCSPISGHKSVSWYQQVLGQGPQFIFQYYEKEERGRGNFPDRFSARQFPNYSSELNVNALLLGDSALYLCASSLRDSRMNTEAFFGQGTRLTVV.

This sequence joins TRBV2 and TRBJ2-3; perhaps D is TRBD1 or TRBD2 (6 bases each). The V end was cut by 8 bases, the J end by 0 bases, with 15 bases between. Looked up from germline, CDR1 is SNHLY and CDR2 is FYNNEI. This CDR3 is 15 amino acids long. This chain's CDR3 is CASQKTGTSTDTQYF. CDR3 in DNA: TGTGCCAGCCAAAAAACAGGGACTAGCACAGATACGCAGTATTTT. The full variable domain, rest sourced from reference TRBV2 and TRBJ2-3, is EPEVTQTPSHQVTQMGQEVILRCVPISNHLYFYWYRQILGQKVEFLVSFYNNEISEKSEIFDDQFSVERPDGSNFTLKIRSTKLEDSAMYFCASQKTGTSTDTQYFGPGTRLTVL.

The V gene is TRBV10-1, the J gene TRBJ2-7, with 9 bases fitting TRBD1. Trimming removed 4 bases from V and 1 base from J; junction bases left unmatched: 5. The CDR3 extends over 15 amino acids. The germline V gene has CDR1 WNHNN and CDR2 SYGVQD (reference sequence). CDR3 bases: TGCGCCAGCAGTGCGGCGGGACAGGGTTCCTACGAGCAGTACTTC. Protein product: CASSAAGQGSYEQYF.

This sequence joins TRBV3-1 (or the pseudogene TRBV3-2) and TRBJ1-2; D ambiguous. CDR3 length equals 13 residues. CDR1 LGHDT and CDR2 YNNKEL come from the germline V gene (reference sequence). The V end lost 1 base, the J end lost 8 bases, and 11 bases lay between the germline ends. The CDR3 reads CASSQVVGFGYTF. Written as DNA, the CDR3 is TGTGCCAGCAGCCAAGTAGTTGGGTTCGGCTACACCTTC.